A single sample is the source of the 20 T cell receptor beta chains below, sequenced in a study of blood T cell repertoires in COVID-19. The method was immunoSEQ multiplex PCR; TCRdb's version includes in-frame clones alone and lacks a portion of them. The sample lists a few hundred thousand clones; around 89% were seen once. Sequencing used peripheral blood. The receptors come from a woman aged 30 to 39 who had recovered from COVID-19.

The chain carries TRBV7-8 and TRBJ1-1; D is perhaps TRBD1 (6 bases). The V end lost 2 bases, the J end lost 4 bases, and 11 bases lay between the germline ends. Germline CDR1 is SGHVS and CDR2 is FQNEAQ. This CDR3 region has 14 residues. The CDR3 region has the DNA TGTGCCAGCAGCTTACCGATCAGGGGCACTGAAGCTTTCTTT. Translated, it gives CASSLPIRGTEAFF.

As for this clone: Other DNA sequences in this specimen translate into the identical CDR3. V and J are TRBV28 and TRBJ2-7, with TRBD2 identical over 10 bases. Germline CDR1 reads MDHEN; CDR2 reads SYDVKM. CDR3 length equals 15 residues. The J segment lost 3 bases and the V segment lost 4 bases, leaving 6 bases of the junction unmatched. The chain's CDR3 is CASSSLAGVSYEQYF. Here the CDR3 DNA reads TGTGCCAGCAGTTCCCTAGCGGGGGTAAGCTACGAGCAGTACTTC.

The gene calls are TRBV7-9 and TRBJ1-4, with 7 bases matching TRBD1. CDR3 length: 16 amino acids. Trimming removed 4 bases from V and 4 bases from J; junction bases left unmatched: 9. Per germline, CDR1 SEHNR and CDR2 FQNEAQ (reference sequence). The CDR3, as DNA: TGTGCCAGCAGCTCCCCCGACAGGGTGGTTAATGAAAAACTGTTTTTT. Translating it yields CASSSPDRVVNEKLFF. Full variable domain (rest looked up from reference TRBV7-9 and TRBJ1-4): DTGVSQNPRHKITKRGQNVTFRCDPISEHNRLYWYRQTLGQGPEFLTYFQNEAQLEKSRLLSDRFSAERPKGSFSTLEIQRTEQGDSAMYLCASSSPDRVVNEKLFFGSGTQLSVL.

V is TRBV28 and J is TRBJ2-5; no definite D call. V gave up 4 bases and J gave up 1 base, with 7 bases separating them. The CDR3 has 13 amino acids. Germline lookup yields CDR1 MDHEN and CDR2 SYDVKM. CDR3 sequence reads: CASSSGSQETQYF. CDR3 in DNA: TGTGCCAGCAGTTCCGGTAGCCAAGAGACCCAGTACTTC.

The chain has TRBV28 and TRBJ1-2; 8 nucleotides agree with TRBD1. Germline V gene sequence: CDR1 MDHEN, CDR2 SYDVKM. Trimming at V came to 6 bases and at J to 0 bases, leaving 12 bases not matched to a gene. The CDR3 is 17 residues long. The CDR3 nucleotides are TGTGCCAGCAGGAGAAGGACAGGGCTAAGAGCTAACTATGGCTACACCTTC. Translated, it gives CASRRRTGLRANYGYTF.

The chain recombines TRBV5-6 with TRBJ1-3; 7 bases fit TRBD1. CDR1 is SGHDT and CDR2 is YYEEEE in the germline V gene. The CDR3 length is 16 residues. Trimming at V came to 3 bases and at J to 1 base, leaving 7 bases not matched to a gene. CDR3 sequence reads: CASSSGLTGSGNTIYF. For the CDR3, the DNA is TGTGCCAGCAGCTCAGGGTTGACAGGGTCTGGAAACACCATATATTTT. Using reference TRBV5-6 and TRBJ1-3 for the parts outside the CDR3, the full variable domain is DAGVTQSPTHLIKTRGQQVTLRCSPKSGHDTVSWYQQALGQGPQFIFQYYEEEERQRGNFPDRFSGHQFPNYSSELNVNALLLGDSALYLCASSSGLTGSGNTIYFGEGSWLTVV.

The genes are TRBV9 and TRBJ1-6; 7 bases map to TRBD1. V lost 3 bases to trimming and J lost 3 bases; unmatched junction nucleotides: 9. CDR3 size: 17 residues. Germline values: CDR1 SGDLS, CDR2 YYNGEE. Here the CDR3 reads CASSGRGQVDYNSPLHF. CDR3 in DNA: TGTGCCAGCAGCGGCCGTGGACAGGTCGACTATAATTCACCCCTCCACTTT. Using reference TRBV9 and TRBJ1-6 for the parts outside the CDR3, the full variable domain is DSGVTQTPKHLITATGQRVTLRCSPRSGDLSVYWYQQSLDQGLQFLIQYYNGEERAKGNILERFSAQQFPDLHSELNLSSLELGDSALYFCASSGRGQVDYNSPLHFGNGTRLTVT.

This rearrangement joins TRBV9 to TRBJ1-2, with unresolved D. Trimming shortened V by 0 bases and J by 0 bases, and 6 bases separated the two germline ends. Germline V gene sequence: CDR1 SGDLS, CDR2 YYNGEE. This CDR3 has 14 amino acids. Here the CDR3 reads CASSVDPTNYGYTF. Here the CDR3 DNA reads TGTGCCAGCAGCGTAGATCCAACTAACTATGGCTACACCTTC.

This clone was seen a single time. The J gene is TRBJ1-6, the V gene TRBV28; tentative D call: TRBD1 (6 bases). The CDR3 is 13 amino acids. V lost 9 bases, J lost 7 bases, and 13 bases lay in between. Germline V gene data show CDR1 as MDHEN and CDR2 as SYDVKM. CDR3 protein: CASRQERNSPLHF. As DNA, the CDR3 is TGTGCCAGTAGACAGGAGCGCAATTCACCCCTCCACTTT. The whole variable domain, remainder taken from reference TRBV28 and TRBJ1-6, is DVKVTQSSRYLVKRTGEKVFLECVQDMDHENMFWYRQDPGLGLRLIYFSYDVKMKEKGDIPEGYSVSREKKERFSLILESASTNQTSMYLCASRQERNSPLHFGNGTRLTVT.

The rearrangement joins TRBV5-1 to TRBJ2-3, with 8 bases lining up with TRBD1. This CDR3 has 14 residues. The trim removed 10 bases at V and 2 bases at J, leaving 9 bases unmatched. Germline V gives CDR1 SGHRS, CDR2 YFSETQ. CDR3 nucleotides: TGCGCCTCCCAAGACAGGGGAAACACAGATACGCAGTATTTT. This codes for CASQDRGNTDTQYF.

The chain couples TRBV19 to TRBJ1-1; D unclear. Germline CDR1 LNHDA, CDR2 SQIVND (reference sequence). V was trimmed by 3 bases and J by 2 bases, leaving 10 bases between them. This CDR3 is 14 amino acids long. The CDR3 loop reads CASSIGLHNTEAFF. DNA of the CDR3: TGTGCCAGTAGTATCGGACTCCACAACACTGAAGCTTTCTTT.

This clone was recorded a few times. The chain has TRBV5-8 and TRBJ2-7, with 7 bases lining up with TRBD1. The CDR3 covers 15 residues. Trimming took 4 bases from V and 1 from J; bases not matched to a gene: 8. Germline V gene lookup returns CDR1 SGHTS and CDR2 YDEGEE. Written as DNA, the CDR3 is TGTGCCAGCAGCCTCTACAGGGGCTATTCCTACGAGCAGTACTTC. This encodes CASSLYRGYSYEQYF.

The chain recombines TRBV29-1 with TRBJ2-3; TRBD1 matches 8 bases. CDR1 is SQVTM, CDR2 ANQGSEA, per germline. This CDR3 contains 14 residues. V trimming: 6 bases; J trimming: 4 bases; junction bases outside the gene matches: 9. The CDR3 loop is CSVQPGGGSDTQYF. In DNA form, the CDR3 reads TGCAGCGTCCAGCCAGGGGGCGGATCAGATACGCAGTATTTT.

The J gene is TRBJ2-7, the V gene TRBV5-4, with 12 bases fitting TRBD2. Per the germline V gene, CDR1 is SGHNT and CDR2 is YYREEE (reference sequence). With V trimmed by 2 bases and J by 2 bases, 2 bases remained unmatched. This CDR3 contains 15 residues. CDR3 DNA: TGTGCCAGCAGCTTCTGGACTAGCGGGGCCTACGAGCAGTACTTC. Translating it yields CASSFWTSGAYEQYF.

The rearrangement joins TRBV6-5 to TRBJ2-7; 7 bases fit TRBD2. Germline trimming cut 3 bases from V and 1 base from J; bases unmatched to any gene: 9. The CDR3 totals 16 residues. Germline lookup yields CDR1 MNHEY and CDR2 SVGAGI. CDR3 loop: CASSYSGGLSSYEQYF. For the CDR3, the DNA is TGTGCCAGCAGTTATAGTGGGGGACTATCATCCTACGAGCAGTACTTC.

This chain joins TRBV29-1 and TRBJ2-7; no reliable D call. Germline CDR1 SQVTM, CDR2 ANQGSEA. Trimming took 0 bases from V and 10 from J, leaving 19 bases between them. This CDR3 is 14 amino acids long. The CDR3 nucleotides read TGCAGCGTTGAAGATCAAGCAGGTCCTACAAAACAGTACTTC. Amino acid sequence: CSVEDQAGPTKQYF.

The chain combines TRBV12-3 or TRBV12-4 with TRBJ2-7; a possible D gene is TRBD2 (6 bases). This CDR3 has 13 amino acids. V was trimmed by 6 bases and J by 4 bases, leaving 13 bases between them. CDR3 in DNA: TGTGCCAGCAGCGCGCGGGGACCTTACGAGCAGTACTTC. This encodes CASSARGPYEQYF.

This chain joins TRBV4-3 and TRBJ2-5; 8 nucleotides match TRBD1. V was pared by 4 bases and J by 5 bases, with 9 bases of the junction left unmatched. Germline lookup yields CDR1 LGHNA and CDR2 YSLEER. The CDR3 spans 15 residues. This chain's CDR3 is CASSPRTGPSETQYF. The CDR3, as DNA: TGCGCCAGCAGCCCTCGGACAGGGCCGTCGGAGACCCAGTACTTC.

The genes are TRBV24-1 and TRBJ2-3; D possibly corresponds to TRBD2 (6 bases). V shed 3 bases and J shed 0 bases, with 12 bases lying between them. Germline-derived CDR1 and CDR2 are KGHDR and SFDVKD. The length of the CDR3 is 16 residues. CDR3 nucleotides: TGTGCCACCAGTGATGGACTAAGGGGAAGCACAGATACGCAGTATTTT. Its protein is CATSDGLRGSTDTQYF.

The chain couples TRBV1 to TRBJ2-7; the D call in the table, TRBD2, was not verified against the DNA. TRBV1 constitutes a pseudogene. The CDR3 runs to 20 residues. CDR3 amino acids: CTSSQDQGLAGGYSSYEQYF. The CDR3 DNA is TGCACCAGCAGCCAAGATCAAGGACTAGCGGGGGGGTACAGCTCCTACGAGCAGTACTTC.